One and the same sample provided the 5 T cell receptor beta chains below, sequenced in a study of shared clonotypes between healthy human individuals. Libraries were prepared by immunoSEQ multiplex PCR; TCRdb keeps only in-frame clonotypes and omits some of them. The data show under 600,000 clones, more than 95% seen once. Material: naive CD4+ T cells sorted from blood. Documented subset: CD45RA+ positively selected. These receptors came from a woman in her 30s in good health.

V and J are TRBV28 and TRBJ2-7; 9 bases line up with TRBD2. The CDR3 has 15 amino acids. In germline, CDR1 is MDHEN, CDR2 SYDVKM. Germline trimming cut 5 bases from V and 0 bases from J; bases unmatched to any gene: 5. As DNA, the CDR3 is TGTGCCAGCAGTAGGACTAGCGTGACCTCCTACGAGCAGTACTTC. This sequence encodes CASSRTSVTSYEQYF.

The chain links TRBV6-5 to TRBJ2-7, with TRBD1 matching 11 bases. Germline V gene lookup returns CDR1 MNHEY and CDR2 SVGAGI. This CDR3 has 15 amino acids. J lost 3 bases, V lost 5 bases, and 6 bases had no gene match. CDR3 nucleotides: TGTGCCAGCAGTACCACGGACAGGGGGCTCTACGAGCAGTACTTC. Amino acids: CASSTTDRGLYEQYF.

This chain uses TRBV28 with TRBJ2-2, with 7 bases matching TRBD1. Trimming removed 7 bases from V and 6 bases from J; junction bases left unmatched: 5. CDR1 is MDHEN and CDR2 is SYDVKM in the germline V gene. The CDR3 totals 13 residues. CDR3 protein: CASKTGFAGELFF. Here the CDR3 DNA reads TGTGCCAGCAAGACAGGGTTTGCCGGGGAGCTGTTTTTT.

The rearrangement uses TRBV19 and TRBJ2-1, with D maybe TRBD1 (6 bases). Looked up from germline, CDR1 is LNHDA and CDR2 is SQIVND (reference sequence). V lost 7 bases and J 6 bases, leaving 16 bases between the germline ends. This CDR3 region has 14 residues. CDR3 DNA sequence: TGTGCCAGTATCGCAGGGAAAGGGGGCAATGAGCAGTTCTTC. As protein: CASIAGKGGNEQFF.

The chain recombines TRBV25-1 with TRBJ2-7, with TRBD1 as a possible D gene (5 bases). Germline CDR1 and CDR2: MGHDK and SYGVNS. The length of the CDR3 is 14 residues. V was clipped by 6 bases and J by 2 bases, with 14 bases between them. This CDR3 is CASRVGAPPYEQYF. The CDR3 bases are TGTGCCAGCAGGGTTGGGGCCCCCCCCTACGAGCAGTACTTC.